Below, 23 T cell receptor beta chains from the same sample are listed, as sequenced in a study of blood T cell repertoires in COVID-19. The method was immunoSEQ multiplex PCR; TCRdb's version includes in-frame clones alone and lacks a portion of them. Here the sample spans about 110,000 clones, around 91% being singletons. The sample comprised peripheral blood. Receptor source: a woman aged 80 or older with acute or convalescent COVID-19.

The gene calls are TRBV5-1 and TRBJ1-3; D gene uncertain. The CDR3 spans 14 residues. Trimming stripped 4 bases from V and 2 bases from J, with 10 bases between. The germline CDR1 and CDR2 sequences are SGHRS and YFSETQ. In nucleotides, the CDR3 is TGCGCCAGCAGCCCATCAAACACTGGAAACACCATATATTTT. It translates to CASSPSNTGNTIYF.

V gene TRBV12-5 combines with J gene TRBJ2-2, with 9 bases that match TRBD1. Germline trimming cut 0 bases from V and 8 bases from J; bases unmatched to any gene: 4. The CDR3 consists of 15 residues. Germline CDR1 reads LGHNT; CDR2 reads FRNRAP. This CDR3 reads CASGLVQGAWGELFF. The CDR3 coding sequence is TGTGCTAGTGGTTTGGTACAGGGGGCATGGGGGGAGCTGTTTTTT.

The chain combines TRBV5-4 with TRBJ1-2; no reliable D call. The V end was cut by 2 bases, the J end by 1 base, with 15 bases between. The CDR3 covers 16 residues. CDR1 and CDR2 (germline): SGHNT, YYREEE (reference sequence). The CDR3 is CASSFGSAASNYGYTF. CDR3 nucleotides: TGTGCCAGCAGCTTTGGTTCTGCGGCCAGTAACTATGGCTACACCTTC.

V and J are TRBV28 and TRBJ1-1, with D hard to call. The germline V gene has CDR1 MDHEN and CDR2 SYDVKM. V lost 10 bases to trimming and J lost 4 bases, with 13 bases between them. The CDR3 totals 12 residues. CDR3 region: CATYERVTEAFF. CDR3 nucleotide sequence: TGTGCCACCTACGAGAGGGTCACTGAAGCTTTCTTT.

The rearrangement links TRBV9 to TRBJ1-4, with 9 positions matching TRBD1. The CDR3 has 15 amino acids. Germline V lookup: CDR1 SGDLS, CDR2 YYNGEE. V trimming: 3 bases; J trimming: 5 bases; junction bases outside the gene matches: 5. This CDR3 reads CASSAPGQGNEKLFF. The DNA for the CDR3 is TGTGCCAGCAGCGCTCCGGGACAGGGAAATGAAAAACTGTTTTTT.

This clone has only one observation. The V and J genes are TRBV7-8 and TRBJ2-3, with D tentatively TRBD2 (6 bases). The CDR3 has 20 amino acids. Per the germline V gene, CDR1 is SGHVS and CDR2 is FQNEAQ. V lost 5 bases and J 2 bases, leaving 29 bases between the germline ends. Here the CDR3 reads CASSAGRLATGLTHTDTQYF. CDR3 coding DNA: TGTGCCAGCAGCGCAGGTCGTCTAGCGACGGGCCTAACACACACAGATACGCAGTATTTT. Full variable domain (rest looked up from reference TRBV7-8 and TRBJ2-3): GAGVSQSPRYKVAKRGQDVALRCDPISGHVSLFWYQQALGQGPEFLTYFQNEAQLDKSGLPSDRFFAERPEGSVSTLKIQRTQQEDSAVYLCASSAGRLATGLTHTDTQYFGPGTRLTVL.

This chain uses TRBV18 with TRBJ2-7; a weak D match, TRBD2 (5 bases). Germline CDR1 is KGHSH and CDR2 is LQKENI. V lost 8 bases to trimming and J lost 2 bases, with 10 bases between them. The CDR3 consists of 12 residues. The DNA of the CDR3 is TGTGCCAGCCGGGGAGCGCCCTACGAGCAGTACTTC. It is translated as CASRGAPYEQYF.

The chain uses TRBV5-1 and TRBJ2-1; 15 nucleotides line up with TRBD2. The germline V gene has CDR1 SGHRS and CDR2 YFSETQ. This CDR3 comprises 17 residues. Germline trimming cut 3 bases from V and 5 bases from J; bases unmatched to any gene: 6. The CDR3: CASSSGGLAGGNNEQFF. CDR3 nucleotide sequence: TGCGCCAGCAGCTCCGGTGGACTAGCGGGGGGGAACAATGAGCAGTTCTTC.

V is TRBV10-3 and J is TRBJ1-4; 7 positions match TRBD1. The germline CDR1 and CDR2 sequences are ENHRY and SYGVKD. After removal of 6 bases from V and 8 bases from J, the junction contained 12 bases not matched to a gene. There are 15 residues in the CDR3. The DNA of the CDR3 is TGTGCCATCAGCGAAGGTGGCAGGGGGGTAGAAAAACTGTTTTTT. This gives the protein CAISEGGRGVEKLFF.

This CDR3 is CATSMRTGPRMVGNEQYF. CDR3 coding DNA: TGTGCCACCAGCATGAGGACCGGGCCCCGAATGGTCGGGAACGAGCAGTACTTC. The chain carries TRBV15 and TRBJ2-7, with TRBD2 as a possible D gene (5 bases). CDR1 and CDR2 (germline): LNHNV, YYDKDF (reference sequence). With 4 bases removed from V and 5 bases from J, the gap between germline ends came to 27 bases. There are 18 residues in the CDR3.

V usage is TRBV10-3 and J usage is TRBJ1-3; 7 bases align to TRBD1. The CDR3 sequence is 18 residues long. With 3 bases clipped from V and 4 bases from J, the junction kept 15 bases outside the gene matches. CDR1 is ENHRY and CDR2 is SYGVKD in the germline V gene. CDR3 nucleotide sequence: TGTGCCATCAGTGAACTCGCACCCTCGACAGGGAAAGGAAACACCATATATTTT. Translation: CAISELAPSTGKGNTIYF.

This chain connects TRBV10-3 to TRBJ2-7, with D possibly TRBD1 on 6 matching bases. Germline CDR1 reads ENHRY; CDR2 reads SYGVKD. This CDR3 region has 15 residues. Deletions cut 3 bases from V and 7 bases from J, with 19 bases between. CDR3 coding DNA: TGTGCCATCAGTGACCTACAGGGTGGGCTTGGGGAGCAGTACTTC. Translated, it gives CAISDLQGGLGEQYF.

This clone was counted a few times. V usage is TRBV19 and J usage is TRBJ2-2; D perhaps matches TRBD2 (6 bases). V was pared by 5 bases and J by 7 bases, with 17 bases between. The CDR3 runs 15 residues. The V gene's germline CDR1 is LNHDA and CDR2 SQIVND (reference sequence). CDR3 sequence: CASSAGTPGIGELFF. DNA for the CDR3: TGTGCCAGTAGTGCGGGGACTCCAGGGATCGGGGAGCTGTTTTTT.

The chain joins TRBV2 to TRBJ2-2; weak D call: TRBD2 (6 bases). Germline V gene sequence: CDR1 SNHLY, CDR2 FYNNEI. The CDR3 is 14 residues long. The V and J ends lost 9 bases and 5 bases respectively, with 16 bases between them. In DNA form, the CDR3 reads TGTGCCAGTGGGAGGAGGGGTGATACCGGGGAGCTGTTTTTT. Translating gives CASGRRGDTGELFF.

The chain uses TRBV5-1 and TRBJ2-7; 8 nucleotides agree with TRBD1. Germline V gene lookup returns CDR1 SGHRS and CDR2 YFSETQ. This CDR3 region has 16 residues. V lost 4 bases and J lost 0; bases outside the gene matches: 9. CDR3 sequence: CASSILPGQASYEQYF. CDR3 nucleotide sequence: TGCGCCAGCAGCATACTGCCGGGACAGGCCTCCTACGAGCAGTACTTC.

V usage is TRBV19 and J usage is TRBJ1-1, with 7 bases matching TRBD1. The CDR3 sequence is 14 residues long. Trimming cost V 4 bases and J 0 bases; bases outside gene matches: 2. Per germline, CDR1 LNHDA and CDR2 SQIVND (reference sequence). Written as DNA, the CDR3 is TGTGCCAGTAGTACCACAGGGGTGAACACTGAAGCTTTCTTT. Encoded protein: CASSTTGVNTEAFF.

The rearrangement uses TRBV6-7 and TRBJ1-5, with 8 bases matching TRBD1. TRBV6-7 counts as an open reading frame of uncertain function. V shed 2 bases, J shed 6 bases, and the junction held 6 bases outside the gene matches. The CDR3 covers 15 residues. CDR3 amino acids: CASSYRDRKVQPQHF. The CDR3 DNA follows: TGTGCCAGCAGTTACCGGGACAGGAAGGTTCAGCCCCAGCATTTT.

The chain couples TRBV6-4 to TRBJ2-2, with a possible D match to TRBD1 (5 bases). CDR3 length equals 13 residues. V lost 11 bases and J 0 bases, leaving 10 bases between the germline ends. In germline, CDR1 is MRHNA, CDR2 SNTAGT. The CDR3 DNA follows: TGTGCCCTTAAGGGGCCGAACACCGGGGAGCTGTTTTTT. This codes for CALKGPNTGELFF.

The rearrangement links TRBV7-8 to TRBJ2-3, with TRBD1 matching over 7 bases. The CDR3 has 16 amino acids. The germline V gene has CDR1 SGHVS and CDR2 FQNEAQ. V gave up 1 base and J gave up 2 bases; unmatched junction bases: 6. For the CDR3, the DNA is TGTGCCAGCAGCTTAGGTGCAGGGGGTCTCACAGATACGCAGTATTTT. Amino acids: CASSLGAGGLTDTQYF.

V and J are TRBV3-1 (or the pseudogene TRBV3-2) and TRBJ2-1, with D possibly TRBD1 on 5 matching bases. V shed 1 base and J shed 5 bases, with 9 bases lying between them. The germline CDR1 and CDR2 sequences are LGHDT and YNNKEL (reference sequence). CDR3 length: 14 amino acids. CDR3 region: CASSQGGAHNEQFF. The CDR3 DNA reads as TGTGCCAGCAGCCAAGGGGGCGCACACAATGAGCAGTTCTTC.

This chain joins TRBV30 and TRBJ2-5; D unresolved. The CDR3 runs 14 residues. Germline V gene lookup returns CDR1 GTSNPN and CDR2 SVGIG (reference sequence). Trimming cost V 0 bases and J 4 bases, with 12 bases left between them. This CDR3 reads CAWSVRGRRETQYF. CDR3 sequence (DNA): TGTGCCTGGAGTGTACGAGGTAGGAGAGAGACCCAGTACTTC.

The V call is TRBV5-8, the J call TRBJ1-2; TRBD1 matches 11 bases. Germline lookup yields CDR1 SGHTS and CDR2 YDEGEE. The CDR3 is 18 residues long. The trim removed 6 bases at V and 6 bases at J, leaving 19 bases unmatched. CDR3 DNA sequence: TGTGCCAGCACCCCAGGACAGGGGGCGTTAAAACTCGCGAATGGCTACACCTTC. Residues: CASTPGQGALKLANGYTF. The whole variable domain, remainder taken from reference TRBV5-8 and TRBJ1-2, is EAGVTQSPTHLIKTRGQQATLRCSPISGHTSVYWYQQALGLGLQFLLWYDEGEERNRGNFPPRFSGRQFPNYSSELNVNALELEDSALYLCASTPGQGALKLANGYTFGSGTRLTVV.

The chain joins TRBV27 to TRBJ2-5, with a tentative D call TRBD1 (6 bases). Trimming removed 3 bases at V and 9 bases at J, with 17 bases between. Looked up from germline, CDR1 is MNHEY and CDR2 is SMNVEV (reference sequence). The CDR3 runs 14 residues. DNA for the CDR3: TGTGCCAGCAGTTTGTCTGGGACACCCGGGTCCCAGTACTTC. Translation gives CASSLSGTPGSQYF.